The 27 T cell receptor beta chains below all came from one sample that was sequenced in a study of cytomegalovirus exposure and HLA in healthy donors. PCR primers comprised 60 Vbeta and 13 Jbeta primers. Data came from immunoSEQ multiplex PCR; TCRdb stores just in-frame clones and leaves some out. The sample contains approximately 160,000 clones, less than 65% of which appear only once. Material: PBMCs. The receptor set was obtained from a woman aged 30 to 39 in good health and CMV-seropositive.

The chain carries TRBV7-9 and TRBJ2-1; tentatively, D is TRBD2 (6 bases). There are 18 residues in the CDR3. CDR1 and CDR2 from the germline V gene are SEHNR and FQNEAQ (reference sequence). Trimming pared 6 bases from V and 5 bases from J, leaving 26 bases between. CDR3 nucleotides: TGTGCCAGCAGGCAAAAGCCCACTAGCCTGATCTTTGACAATGAGCAGTTCTTC. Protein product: CASRQKPTSLIFDNEQFF.

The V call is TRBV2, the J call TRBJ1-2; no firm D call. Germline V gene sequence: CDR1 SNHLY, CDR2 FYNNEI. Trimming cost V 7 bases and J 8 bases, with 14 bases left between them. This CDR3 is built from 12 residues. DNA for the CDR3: TGTGCCAGCACCGCCCGGGCGGGCGGCTACACCTTC. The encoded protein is CASTARAGGYTF.

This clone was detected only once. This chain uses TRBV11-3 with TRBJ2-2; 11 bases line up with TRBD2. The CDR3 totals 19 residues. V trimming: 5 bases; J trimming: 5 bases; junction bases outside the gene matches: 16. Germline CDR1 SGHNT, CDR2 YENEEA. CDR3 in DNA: TGTGCCAGCAGCCGCATCAATAGCGGGAGGGCCTTCCTAACCGGGGAGCTGTTTTTT. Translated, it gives CASSRINSGRAFLTGELFF.

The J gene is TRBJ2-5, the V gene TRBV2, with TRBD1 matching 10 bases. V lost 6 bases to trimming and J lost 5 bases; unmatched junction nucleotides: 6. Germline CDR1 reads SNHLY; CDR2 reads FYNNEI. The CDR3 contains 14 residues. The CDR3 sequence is CASSRDRGSETQYF. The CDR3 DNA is TGTGCCAGCAGCCGGGACAGGGGTTCGGAGACCCAGTACTTC.

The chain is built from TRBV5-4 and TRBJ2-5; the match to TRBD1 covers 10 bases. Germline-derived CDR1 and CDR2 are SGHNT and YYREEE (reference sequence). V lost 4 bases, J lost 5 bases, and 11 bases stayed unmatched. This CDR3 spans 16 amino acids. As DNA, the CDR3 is TGTGCCAGCAGCGCTCCCCCGACAGGGGGCAGGGAGACCCAGTACTTC. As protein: CASSAPPTGGRETQYF.

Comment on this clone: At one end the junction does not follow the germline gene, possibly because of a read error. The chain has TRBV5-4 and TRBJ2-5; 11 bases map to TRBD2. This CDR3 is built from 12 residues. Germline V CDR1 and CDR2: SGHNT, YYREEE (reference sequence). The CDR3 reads CASSWGLAAQYF. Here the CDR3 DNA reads TGTGCCAGCAGCTGGGGACTAGCGGCCCAATACTTC.

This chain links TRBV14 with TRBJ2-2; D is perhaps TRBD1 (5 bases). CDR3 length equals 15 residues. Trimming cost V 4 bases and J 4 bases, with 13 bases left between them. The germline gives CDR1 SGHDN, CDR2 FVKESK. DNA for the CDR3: TGTGCCAGCAGCCCACCCGGACACCTCACCGGGGAGCTGTTTTTT. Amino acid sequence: CASSPPGHLTGELFF.

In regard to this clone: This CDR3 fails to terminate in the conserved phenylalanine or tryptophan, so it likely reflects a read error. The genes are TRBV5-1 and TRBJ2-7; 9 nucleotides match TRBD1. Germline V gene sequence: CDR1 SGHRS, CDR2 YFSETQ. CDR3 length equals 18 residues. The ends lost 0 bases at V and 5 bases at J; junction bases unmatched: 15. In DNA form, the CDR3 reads TGCGCCAGCAGCTTGGCGCGCGACAGGGGGTTAAGAGGAGACGAGCAGTACCTC. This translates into CASSLARDRGLRGDEQYL.

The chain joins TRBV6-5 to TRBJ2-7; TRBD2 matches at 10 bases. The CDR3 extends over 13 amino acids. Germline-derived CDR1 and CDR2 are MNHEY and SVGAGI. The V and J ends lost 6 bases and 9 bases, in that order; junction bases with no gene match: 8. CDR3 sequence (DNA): TGTGCCAGCAGAAGCGGGAGGGCCGGTCGGCAGTACTTC. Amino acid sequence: CASRSGRAGRQYF.

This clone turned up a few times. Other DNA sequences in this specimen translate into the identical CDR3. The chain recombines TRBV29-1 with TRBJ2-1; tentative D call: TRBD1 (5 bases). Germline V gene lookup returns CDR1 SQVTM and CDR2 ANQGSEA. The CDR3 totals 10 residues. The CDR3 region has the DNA TGCAGTGCGCAGGGTCATGAGCAGTTCTTC. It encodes CSAQGHEQFF.

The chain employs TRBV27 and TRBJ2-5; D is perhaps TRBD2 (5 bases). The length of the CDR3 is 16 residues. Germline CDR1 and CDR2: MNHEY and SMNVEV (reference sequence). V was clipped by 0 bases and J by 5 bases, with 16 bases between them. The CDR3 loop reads CASSLSGLGRVETQYF. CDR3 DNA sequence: TGTGCCAGCAGTTTATCAGGGTTAGGGCGGGTCGAGACCCAGTACTTC.

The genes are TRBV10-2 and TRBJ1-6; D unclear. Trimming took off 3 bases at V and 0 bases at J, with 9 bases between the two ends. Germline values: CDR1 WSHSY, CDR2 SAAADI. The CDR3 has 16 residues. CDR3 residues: CASSDVGSSYNSPLHF. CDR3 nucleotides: TGCGCCAGCAGTGATGTCGGGAGCTCCTATAATTCACCCCTCCACTTT.

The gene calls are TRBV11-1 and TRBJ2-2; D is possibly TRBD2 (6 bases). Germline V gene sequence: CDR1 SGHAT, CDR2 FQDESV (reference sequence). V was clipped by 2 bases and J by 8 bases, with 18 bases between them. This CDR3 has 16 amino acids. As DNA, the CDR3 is TGTGCCAGCAGCTTATCGGGGACTGTTATTTCGGGGGAGCTGTTTTTT. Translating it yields CASSLSGTVISGELFF.

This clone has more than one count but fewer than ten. The CDR3 DNA follows: TGTGCCAGCAGCCCTCGTTCGGGTAGCGGGGGCACAGATACGCAGTATTTT. It encodes CASSPRSGSGGTDTQYF. The chain is built from TRBV7-3 and TRBJ2-3; 8 positions agree with TRBD2. Germline V gives CDR1 SGHTA, CDR2 FQGTGA. V was clipped by 5 bases and J by 1 base; unmatched bases: 11. The CDR3 contains 17 residues.

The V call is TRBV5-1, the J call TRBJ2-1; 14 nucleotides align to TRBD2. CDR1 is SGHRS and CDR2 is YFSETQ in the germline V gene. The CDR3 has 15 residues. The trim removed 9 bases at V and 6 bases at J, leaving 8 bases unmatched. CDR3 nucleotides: TGCGCCAACTGTCCTGGGACTAGCGGGGGCAATGAGCAGTTCTTC. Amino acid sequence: CANCPGTSGGNEQFF.

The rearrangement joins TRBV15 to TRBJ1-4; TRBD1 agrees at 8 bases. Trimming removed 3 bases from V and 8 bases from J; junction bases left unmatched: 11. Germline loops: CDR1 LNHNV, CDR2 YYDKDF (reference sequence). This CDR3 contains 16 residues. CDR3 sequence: CATSRRQGSGNEKLFF. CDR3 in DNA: TGTGCCACCAGCAGGAGACAGGGGAGCGGTAACGAAAAACTGTTTTTT.

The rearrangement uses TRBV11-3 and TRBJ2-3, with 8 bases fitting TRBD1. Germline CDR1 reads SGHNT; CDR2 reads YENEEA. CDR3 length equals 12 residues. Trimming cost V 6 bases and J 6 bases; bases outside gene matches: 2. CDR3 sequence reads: CASSRDRDTQYF. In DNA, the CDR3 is TGTGCCAGCAGTCGGGACAGGGATACGCAGTATTTT.

For the CDR3, the DNA is TGCGCCAGCCGGAGCCAGGGAACTAATGAAAAACTGTTTTTT. Its translation: CASRSQGTNEKLFF. This chain joins TRBV5-1 and TRBJ1-4, with D perhaps TRBD1 (5 bases). Between the trimmed V and J ends, which lost 7 bases and 1 base, there was a span of 11 bases. The germline V gene has CDR1 SGHRS and CDR2 YFSETQ. The CDR3 totals 14 residues.

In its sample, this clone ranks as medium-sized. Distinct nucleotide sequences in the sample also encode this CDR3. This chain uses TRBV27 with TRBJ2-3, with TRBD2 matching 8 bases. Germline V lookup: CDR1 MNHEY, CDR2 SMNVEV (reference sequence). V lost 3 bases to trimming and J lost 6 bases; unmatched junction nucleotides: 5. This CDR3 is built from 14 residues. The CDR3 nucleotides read TGTGCCAGCAGTTTGGTAGCGGGAACTGATACGCAGTATTTT. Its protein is CASSLVAGTDTQYF.

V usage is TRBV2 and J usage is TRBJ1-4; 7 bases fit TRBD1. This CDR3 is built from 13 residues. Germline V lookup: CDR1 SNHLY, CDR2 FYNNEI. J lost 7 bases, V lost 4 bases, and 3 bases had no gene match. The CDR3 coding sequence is TGTGCCAGCAGTGCACAGGGGTTTGAAAAACTGTTTTTT. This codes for CASSAQGFEKLFF. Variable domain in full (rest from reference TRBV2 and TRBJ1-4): EPEVTQTPSHQVTQMGQEVILRCVPISNHLYFYWYRQILGQKVEFLVSFYNNEISEKSEIFDDQFSVERPDGSNFTLKIRSTKLEDSAMYFCASSAQGFEKLFFGSGTQLSVL.

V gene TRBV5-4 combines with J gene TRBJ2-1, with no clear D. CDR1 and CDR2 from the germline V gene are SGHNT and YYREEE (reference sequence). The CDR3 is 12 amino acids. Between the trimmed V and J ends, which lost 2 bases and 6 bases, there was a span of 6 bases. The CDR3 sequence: CASSFRGNEQFF. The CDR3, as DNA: TGTGCCAGCAGCTTCCGAGGCAATGAGCAGTTCTTC.

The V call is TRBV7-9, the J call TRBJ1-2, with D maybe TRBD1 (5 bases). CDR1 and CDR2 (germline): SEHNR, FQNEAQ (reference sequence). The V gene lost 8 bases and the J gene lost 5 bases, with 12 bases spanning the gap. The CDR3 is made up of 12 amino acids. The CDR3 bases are TGTGCCAGCGAGTGGGGGGGTTATGGCTACACCTTC. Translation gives CASEWGGYGYTF. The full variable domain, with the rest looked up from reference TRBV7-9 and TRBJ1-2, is DTGVSQNPRHKITKRGQNVTFRCDPISEHNRLYWYRQTLGQGPEFLTYFQNEAQLEKSRLLSDRFSAERPKGSFSTLEIQRTEQGDSAMYLCASEWGGYGYTFGSGTRLTVV.

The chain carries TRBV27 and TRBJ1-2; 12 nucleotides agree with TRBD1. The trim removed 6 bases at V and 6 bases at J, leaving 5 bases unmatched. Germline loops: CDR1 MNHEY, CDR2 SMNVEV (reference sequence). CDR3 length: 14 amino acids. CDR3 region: CASRGTGGENGYTF. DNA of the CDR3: TGTGCCAGCAGGGGGACAGGGGGCGAAAATGGCTACACCTTC.

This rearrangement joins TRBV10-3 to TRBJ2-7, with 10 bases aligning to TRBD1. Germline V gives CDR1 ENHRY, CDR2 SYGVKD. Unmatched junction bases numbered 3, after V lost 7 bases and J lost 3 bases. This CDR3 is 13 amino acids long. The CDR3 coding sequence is TGTGCCATCAAGGGGACAGGGGACTACGAGCAGTACTTC. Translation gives CAIKGTGDYEQYF.

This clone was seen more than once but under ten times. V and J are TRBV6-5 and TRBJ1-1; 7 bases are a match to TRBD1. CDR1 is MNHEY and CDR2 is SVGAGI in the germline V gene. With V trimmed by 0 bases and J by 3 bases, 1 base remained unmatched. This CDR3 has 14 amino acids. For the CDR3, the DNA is TGTGCCAGCAGTTACTCGACAGGGTACACTGAAGCTTTCTTT. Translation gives CASSYSTGYTEAFF.

The CDR3 region is CASSQGGLGGGYTF. DNA for the CDR3: TGTGCCAGCAGCCAGGGGGGGCTCGGGGGTGGCTACACCTTC. The gene calls are TRBV4-2 and TRBJ1-2; D is possibly TRBD1 (6 bases). Per the germline V gene, CDR1 is LGHNA and CDR2 is YNFKEQ. This CDR3 contains 14 residues. The V and J ends lost 3 bases and 7 bases respectively, with 15 bases between them.

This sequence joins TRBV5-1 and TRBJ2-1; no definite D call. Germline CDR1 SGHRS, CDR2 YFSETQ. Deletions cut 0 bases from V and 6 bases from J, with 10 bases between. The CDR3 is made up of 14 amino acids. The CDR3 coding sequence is TGCGCCAGCAGCTTGGAACGGTTCGGCAATGAGCAGTTCTTC. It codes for CASSLERFGNEQFF. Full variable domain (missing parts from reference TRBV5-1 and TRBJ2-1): KAGVTQTPRYLIKTRGQQVTLSCSPISGHRSVSWYQQTPGQGLQFLFEYFSETQRNKGNFPGRFSGRQFSNSRSEMNVSTLELGDSALYLCASSLERFGNEQFFGPGTRLTVL.